The next 29 T cell receptor beta chains were all read from a single sample in a study of shared clonotypes between healthy human individuals. Assay used: immunoSEQ multiplex PCR; TCRdb lists only in-frame clones, some missing. The table includes about 1.4 million clones, around 95% detected once. Sequencing input: naive CD4+ T cells sorted from blood. The subset here: CD45RA+ positively selected. The receptor set was obtained from a man younger than 40 in good health.

On this clone: The identical CDR3 is also encoded by other nucleotide sequences in the sample. The V call is TRBV2, the J call TRBJ2-2; D remains unclear. The CDR3 covers 15 residues. CDR1 is SNHLY and CDR2 is FYNNEI in the germline V gene. V lost 2 bases, J lost 1 base, and 8 bases lay in between. CDR3 DNA sequence: TGTGCCAGCAGTGAAATCGCTTTGAACACCGGGGAGCTGTTTTTT. Amino acids: CASSEIALNTGELFF. The variable domain in full, completed from reference TRBV2 and TRBJ2-2, reads EPEVTQTPSHQVTQMGQEVILRCVPISNHLYFYWYRQILGQKVEFLVSFYNNEISEKSEIFDDQFSVERPDGSNFTLKIRSTKLEDSAMYFCASSEIALNTGELFFGEGSRLTVL.

The chain is built from TRBV4-1 and TRBJ2-1; no definite D call. V lost 6 bases and J lost 8, with 8 bases in between. CDR3 length: 11 residues. The germline gives CDR1 MGHRA, CDR2 YSYEKL. CDR3 protein: CASSLTDEQFF. The DNA of the CDR3 is TGCGCCAGCAGTTTGACCGATGAGCAGTTCTTC.

Of note for this clone: This sample also contains other DNA sequences that code for the same CDR3. The chain carries TRBV9 and TRBJ2-1; no clear D. V was shortened by 1 base and J by 1 base, with 6 bases between the two germline ends. Germline V gene lookup returns CDR1 SGDLS and CDR2 YYNGEE. This CDR3 has 14 amino acids. The CDR3 DNA follows: TGTGCCAGCAGCGTAACAAGTTCCTACAATGAGCAGTTCTTC. Translation: CASSVTSSYNEQFF.

The chain links TRBV6-1 to TRBJ1-4; unclear D gene. This CDR3 is built from 13 residues. Germline V lookup: CDR1 MNHNS, CDR2 SASEGT. Trimming removed 7 bases from V and 2 bases from J, with 8 bases in between. For the CDR3, the DNA is TGTGCCAGCAAGGCCGGCACTAATGAAAAACTGTTTTTT. It codes for CASKAGTNEKLFF.

The J gene is TRBJ1-3, the V gene TRBV2; 9 bases align to TRBD1. Trimming at V came to 6 bases and at J to 1 base, leaving 1 base not matched to a gene. This CDR3 comprises 14 residues. The germline V gene has CDR1 SNHLY and CDR2 FYNNEI. CDR3 in DNA: TGTGCCAGCAGGGACAGGGGATCTGGAAACACCATATATTTT. Its translation is CASRDRGSGNTIYF.

This chain links TRBV9 with TRBJ2-7; perhaps TRBD2 as D (6 bases). Germline CDR1 and CDR2: SGDLS and YYNGEE. With 0 bases removed from V and 3 bases from J, the gap between germline ends came to 13 bases. The CDR3 covers 15 residues. The DNA for the CDR3 is TGTGCCAGCAGCGTAGGGGAAAGCGGGCTCTACGAGCAGTACTTC. Translated: CASSVGESGLYEQYF.

The chain links TRBV7-2 to TRBJ2-1; no clear D. With 6 bases removed from V and 3 bases from J, the gap between germline ends came to 15 bases. CDR3 size: 15 residues. Germline lookup yields CDR1 SGHTA and CDR2 FQGNSA. CDR3 sequence (DNA): TGTGCCAGCAGGGCACCGAGCAGTTACTACAATGAGCAGTTCTTC. Translation gives CASRAPSSYYNEQFF. The variable domain in full, with the rest retrieved from reference TRBV7-2 and TRBJ2-1, is GAGVSQSPSNKVTEKGKDVELRCDPISGHTALYWYRQSLGQGLEFLIYFQGNSAPDKSGLPSDRFSAERTGGSVSTLTIQRTQQEDSAVYLCASRAPSSYYNEQFFGPGTRLTVL.

The chain employs TRBV11-2 and TRBJ2-7, with D perhaps matching TRBD1 or TRBD2 (5 bases each). V was cut by 5 bases and J by 4 bases, with 27 bases left in between. This CDR3 comprises 18 residues. Looked up from germline, CDR1 is SGHAT and CDR2 is FQNNGV. The CDR3 loop reads CASSPMRPWGPELYEQYF. CDR3 nucleotides: TGTGCCAGCAGCCCAATGAGACCCTGGGGACCCGAACTATACGAGCAGTACTTC.

V gene TRBV5-1 combines with J gene TRBJ2-5, with 11 bases aligning to TRBD2. The trim removed 1 base at V and 9 bases at J, leaving 5 bases unmatched. The CDR3 contains 14 residues. Per germline, CDR1 SGHRS and CDR2 YFSETQ. CDR3 nucleotides: TGCGCCAGCAGCTTGCGTTCTAGCGGGGGGCCCCAGTACTTC. This translates into CASSLRSSGGPQYF. The full variable domain, rest sourced from reference TRBV5-1 and TRBJ2-5, is KAGVTQTPRYLIKTRGQQVTLSCSPISGHRSVSWYQQTPGQGLQFLFEYFSETQRNKGNFPGRFSGRQFSNSRSEMNVSTLELGDSALYLCASSLRSSGGPQYFGPGTRLLVL.

This chain links TRBV18 with TRBJ2-2; 8 bases are shared with TRBD1. CDR3 size: 15 residues. Germline assignment: CDR1 KGHSH and CDR2 LQKENI. V was clipped by 3 bases and J by 7 bases; unmatched bases: 7. The CDR3 loop is CASSPRTGRHGELFF. CDR3 nucleotide sequence: TGTGCCAGCTCACCCAGGACAGGGAGACACGGGGAGCTGTTTTTT.

This chain links TRBV5-4 with TRBJ1-4; possible D gene TRBD1, 6 bases. Trimming pared 1 base from V and 7 bases from J, leaving 11 bases between. The CDR3 is 14 residues long. Germline-derived CDR1 and CDR2 are SGHNT and YYREEE (reference sequence). CDR3 loop: CASSLKGGAEKLFF. CDR3 coding DNA: TGTGCCAGCAGCTTGAAGGGGGGGGCTGAAAAACTGTTTTTT.

The genes are TRBV9 and TRBJ2-5; TRBD2 matches at 7 bases. The CDR3 has 15 amino acids. The V gene's germline CDR1 is SGDLS and CDR2 YYNGEE. The junction had 7 bases not matched to a gene; V was cut back by 0 bases and J by 5 bases. This CDR3 is CASSVGLAEKETQYF. The CDR3 DNA is TGTGCCAGCAGCGTAGGGCTAGCGGAGAAGGAGACCCAGTACTTC.

V usage is TRBV28 and J usage is TRBJ2-3, with TRBD2 identical over 7 bases. Germline-derived CDR1 and CDR2 are MDHEN and SYDVKM. The CDR3 contains 18 residues. The V gene end was trimmed by 2 bases and the J gene end by 3 bases; junction bases not matched to a gene: 14. CDR3 loop: CASSLIGIGGSTTDTQYF. CDR3 nucleotides: TGTGCCAGCAGTTTAATCGGGATAGGCGGGAGTACGACAGATACGCAGTATTTT.

The V and J genes are TRBV5-6 and TRBJ2-7; D is unresolved. Trimming removed 2 bases at V and 5 bases at J, with 5 bases between. Germline CDR1 and CDR2: SGHDT and YYEEEE. This CDR3 region has 11 residues. CDR3 nucleotide sequence: TGTGCCAGCAGCTTAGGTAACGAGCAGTACTTC. Protein product: CASSLGNEQYF. Combining the CDR3 with reference TRBV5-6 and TRBJ2-7 gives the whole variable domain DAGVTQSPTHLIKTRGQQVTLRCSPKSGHDTVSWYQQALGQGPQFIFQYYEEEERQRGNFPDRFSGHQFPNYSSELNVNALLLGDSALYLCASSLGNEQYFGPGTRLTVT.

The sample holds one count of this clone. The V call is TRBV9, the J call TRBJ2-1; TRBD2 might be the D (6 bases). Germline V gene data show CDR1 as SGDLS and CDR2 as YYNGEE. CDR3 length: 15 residues. V lost 2 bases and J 4 bases, leaving 13 bases between the germline ends. The CDR3 DNA sequence: TGTGCCAGCAGCGTGAACCCTAGCGTTTACAATGAGCAGTTCTTC. Translating it yields CASSVNPSVYNEQFF. The full variable domain, with the rest looked up from reference TRBV9 and TRBJ2-1, is DSGVTQTPKHLITATGQRVTLRCSPRSGDLSVYWYQQSLDQGLQFLIQYYNGEERAKGNILERFSAQQFPDLHSELNLSSLELGDSALYFCASSVNPSVYNEQFFGPGTRLTVL.

The rearrangement joins TRBV5-8 to TRBJ2-2; D gene uncertain. From germline, CDR1 is SGHTS and CDR2 YDEGEE. Deletions cut 1 base from V and 7 bases from J, with 5 bases between. This CDR3 has 12 amino acids. In DNA, the CDR3 is TGTGCCAGCAGCTTGTGGATCGGGGAGCTGTTTTTT. This gives the protein CASSLWIGELFF.

The rearrangement uses TRBV6-6 and TRBJ1-1; 7 nucleotides match TRBD1. V lost 6 bases, J lost 11 bases, and 9 bases stayed unmatched. This CDR3 has 12 amino acids. Germline V gene data show CDR1 as MNHNY and CDR2 as SVGAGI (reference sequence). The CDR3 sequence: CASRQTGNLAFF. The CDR3 DNA follows: TGTGCCAGCAGGCAGACAGGGAATCTGGCTTTCTTT.

The chain links TRBV29-1 to TRBJ2-1; 9 nucleotides agree with TRBD1. Germline lookup yields CDR1 SQVTM and CDR2 ANQGSEA. Germline trimming cut 6 bases from V and 4 bases from J; bases unmatched to any gene: 7. CDR3 size: 14 residues. The CDR3 region has the DNA TGCAGCGTGGAGGACAGGGGAGGATACAATGAGCAGTTCTTC. This sequence encodes CSVEDRGGYNEQFF.

The rearrangement uses TRBV28 and TRBJ1-3; D is undetermined. V was pared by 6 bases and J by 0 bases, with 9 bases between. The germline V gene encodes CDR1 MDHEN and CDR2 SYDVKM. This CDR3 region has 14 residues. For the CDR3, the DNA is TGTGCCAGCAGCCCCCCAGGCTCTGGAAACACCATATATTTT. It codes for CASSPPGSGNTIYF.

The V and J genes are TRBV2 and TRBJ2-7; D gene unclear. The CDR3 runs to 11 residues. The V and J ends lost 7 bases and 5 bases respectively, with 9 bases between them. The germline V gene encodes CDR1 SNHLY and CDR2 FYNNEI. Here the CDR3 reads CASNRIDEQYF. The CDR3 DNA follows: TGTGCCAGCAATAGAATCGACGAGCAGTACTTC.

This clone came up once. This chain connects TRBV7-9 to TRBJ2-4, with 11 positions matching TRBD2. There are 17 residues in the CDR3. V trimming: 3 bases; J trimming: 0 bases; junction bases outside the gene matches: 4. In germline, CDR1 is SEHNR, CDR2 FQNEAQ (reference sequence). For the CDR3, the DNA is TGTGCCAGCAGCTTGTCCCTAGCGGGGGGAGCCAAAAACATTCAGTACTTC. Translated: CASSLSLAGGAKNIQYF.

This clone was observed a single time. The V and J genes are TRBV5-4 and TRBJ2-7; the match to TRBD2 covers 7 bases. CDR1 and CDR2 from the germline V gene are SGHNT and YYREEE (reference sequence). V was clipped by 4 bases and J by 2 bases; unmatched bases: 15. The CDR3 loop spans 17 amino acids. CDR3 nucleotide sequence: TGTGCCAGCAGCCTCCTGTTACTAGCGACTGGCACCTACGAGCAGTACTTC. This encodes CASSLLLLATGTYEQYF.

Comments on this clone: Other DNA sequences within the sample encode an identical CDR3. CDR3 loop: CASSLGLAGTDTQYF. CDR3 in DNA: TGTGCCAGCAGCTTGGGGCTAGCAGGCACAGATACGCAGTATTTT. The J gene is TRBJ2-3, the V gene TRBV5-4; the D gene is possibly TRBD2 (5 bases). Germline V lookup: CDR1 SGHNT, CDR2 YYREEE (reference sequence). Trimming stripped 0 bases from V and 1 base from J, with 9 bases between. The CDR3 is made up of 15 amino acids.

The chain joins TRBV6-1 to TRBJ1-5, with D tentatively TRBD1 (6 bases). Germline CDR1 MNHNS, CDR2 SASEGT. CDR3 length: 13 amino acids. Trimming stripped 6 bases from V and 3 bases from J, with 9 bases between. Written as DNA, the CDR3 is TGTGCCAGCAGGGGGACAAACAATCAGCCCCAGCATTTT. It encodes CASRGTNNQPQHF.

The chain uses TRBV10-3 and TRBJ1-2; the match to TRBD1 covers 9 bases. CDR3 length equals 14 residues. Germline values: CDR1 ENHRY, CDR2 SYGVKD. Trimming removed 10 bases from V and 6 bases from J; junction bases left unmatched: 12. The CDR3 protein is CATEGQGNPDGYTF. DNA of the CDR3: TGTGCCACAGAGGGACAGGGAAACCCGGATGGCTACACCTTC.

With respect to this clone: The same CDR3 can be traced to other DNA sequences in this sample. The chain combines TRBV30 with TRBJ2-5; D unresolved. Germline CDR1 and CDR2: GTSNPN and SVGIG (reference sequence). This CDR3 has 12 residues. Between the trimmed V and J ends, which lost 0 bases and 3 bases, there was a span of 5 bases. The CDR3 region is CAWSVLEETQYF. CDR3 DNA: TGTGCCTGGAGTGTATTGGAAGAGACCCAGTACTTC.

The chain joins TRBV6-6 to TRBJ2-7; D gene uncertain. Germline values: CDR1 MNHNY, CDR2 SVGAGI (reference sequence). CDR3 size: 11 residues. Trimming took off 6 bases at V and 2 bases at J, with 5 bases between the two ends. CDR3 bases: TGTGCCAGCAGAAAGACCTACGAGCAGTACTTC. It specifies CASRKTYEQYF.

The chain recombines TRBV18 with TRBJ2-5; D not resolved. CDR1 is KGHSH, CDR2 LQKENI, per germline. Trimming cost V 2 bases and J 4 bases, with 11 bases left between them. The CDR3 has 14 amino acids. CDR3 sequence: CASSPEAGRETQYF. The CDR3 nucleotides are TGTGCCAGCTCACCAGAGGCAGGACGAGAGACCCAGTACTTC.

The V call is TRBV9, the J call TRBJ2-1; TRBD1 matches at 7 bases. The CDR3 length is 16 residues. Losses at the gene ends were 0 bases for V and 6 bases for J; bases not matched to a gene: 9. Per the germline V gene, CDR1 is SGDLS and CDR2 is YYNGEE. CDR3 sequence reads: CASSVDPRAGGNEQFF. CDR3 bases: TGTGCCAGCAGCGTAGACCCTCGGGCAGGGGGCAATGAGCAGTTCTTC. The full variable domain, with the rest looked up from reference TRBV9 and TRBJ2-1, is DSGVTQTPKHLITATGQRVTLRCSPRSGDLSVYWYQQSLDQGLQFLIQYYNGEERAKGNILERFSAQQFPDLHSELNLSSLELGDSALYFCASSVDPRAGGNEQFFGPGTRLTVL.